What follows are 32 T cell receptor beta chains derived from one specimen sequenced in a study of control samples from healthy donors and cancer patients. TCRdb keeps only in-frame clones here, not all; method: immunoSEQ multiplex PCR. The sample records 200,000 to 250,000 clones, around 94% being singletons. Specimen: blood. The receptor set was obtained from a man in his forties or fifties in good health.

There are a few counts of this clone. The J gene is TRBJ2-3, the V gene TRBV10-1; 9 positions match TRBD2. The germline gives CDR1 WNHNN, CDR2 SYGVQD (reference sequence). The CDR3 extends over 14 amino acids. V was clipped by 3 bases and J by 4 bases; unmatched bases: 2. The CDR3 coding sequence is TGCGCCAGCAGTGATGGCGGGGGGGCAGATACGCAGTATTTT. Translation gives CASSDGGGADTQYF.

The genes are TRBV7-9 and TRBJ2-5; no clear D gene. Trimming took off 5 bases at V and 2 bases at J, with 12 bases between the two ends. The CDR3 is made up of 14 amino acids. Germline values: CDR1 SEHNR, CDR2 FQNEAQ (reference sequence). The CDR3 region has the DNA TGTGCCAGCAGCCCCGGCAGGCTACAAGAGACCCAGTACTTC. As protein: CASSPGRLQETQYF.

The rearrangement joins TRBV15 to TRBJ1-1; D gene unclear. V lost 0 bases and J lost 0, with 14 bases in between. This CDR3 is built from 17 residues. Germline CDR1 LNHNV, CDR2 YYDKDF (reference sequence). CDR3 in amino acids: CATSRDSFERVNTEAFF. The CDR3 coding sequence is TGTGCCACCAGCAGAGATTCTTTTGAACGGGTGAACACTGAAGCTTTCTTT. Full variable domain (rest looked up from reference TRBV15 and TRBJ1-1): DAMVIQNPRYQVTQFGKPVTLSCSQTLNHNVMYWYQQKSSQAPKLLFHYYDKDFNNEADTPDNFQSRRPNTSFCFLDIRSPGLGDTAMYLCATSRDSFERVNTEAFFGQGTRLTVV.

The chain combines TRBV3-1 (or the pseudogene TRBV3-2) with TRBJ2-2; D is unclear. The CDR3 loop spans 14 amino acids. V gave up 1 base and J gave up 8 bases, with 11 bases separating them. Germline lookup yields CDR1 LGHDT and CDR2 YNNKEL (reference sequence). The DNA for the CDR3 is TGTGCCAGCAGCCAAGTGGCCCACTCTGGGGAGCTGTTTTTT. Protein sequence: CASSQVAHSGELFF.

The chain links TRBV19 to TRBJ1-5; 11 nucleotides agree with TRBD1. Germline CDR1 LNHDA, CDR2 SQIVND (reference sequence). The V and J ends lost 7 bases and 4 bases, in that order; junction bases with no gene match: 6. This CDR3 comprises 15 residues. CDR3 sequence: CASTPRDRGNQPQHF. The CDR3 DNA reads as TGTGCCAGTACGCCCCGGGACAGGGGGAATCAGCCCCAGCATTTT.

The chain employs TRBV20-1 and TRBJ1-2; D gene unclear. CDR1 is DFQATT, CDR2 SNEGSKA, per germline (reference sequence). V was cut by 3 bases and J by 4 bases, with 9 bases left in between. The CDR3 runs 12 residues. CDR3 DNA: TGCAGTGCTAGTGCGCCGCGCTATGGCTACACCTTC. Residues: CSASAPRYGYTF.

The chain has TRBV7-2 and TRBJ1-1; no clear D gene. CDR3 size: 16 residues. V lost 2 bases and J lost 1, with 14 bases in between. Germline CDR1 SGHTA, CDR2 FQGNSA. This CDR3 is CASSLILLTPNTEAFF. DNA for the CDR3: TGTGCCAGCAGCTTAATCCTTCTGACACCGAACACTGAAGCTTTCTTT.

Concerning this clone itself: Other DNA sequences in this sample translate to the same CDR3. V is TRBV30 and J is TRBJ2-7; possible D gene TRBD2, 5 bases. This CDR3 contains 14 residues. V lost 3 bases to trimming and J lost 7 bases, with 19 bases between them. The V gene's germline CDR1 is GTSNPN and CDR2 SVGIG (reference sequence). The CDR3 bases are TGTGCCTGGAGAGGTACCCGGGGTCAGCGAGAGCAGTACTTC. Encoded protein: CAWRGTRGQREQYF.

Only one count was recorded for this clone. The rearrangement joins TRBV6-1 to TRBJ2-3; 8 bases agree with TRBD2. CDR3 length: 16 residues. Germline V gives CDR1 MNHNS, CDR2 SASEGT. V was pared by 4 bases and J by 1 base, with 7 bases of the junction left unmatched. CDR3 in DNA: TGTGCCAGCAGTGTTCTTTCCGGGGGGGGCACAGATACGCAGTATTTT. This translates into CASSVLSGGGTDTQYF.

V gene TRBV6-2 or TRBV6-3 combines with J gene TRBJ1-6; no definite D call. The CDR3 extends over 16 amino acids. V lost 5 bases to trimming and J lost 6 bases, with 17 bases between them. Looked up from germline, CDR1 is MNHEY and CDR2 is SVGEGT. The chain's CDR3 is CASSTPAPGANSPLHF. For the CDR3, the DNA is TGTGCCAGCAGTACCCCAGCCCCGGGCGCTAATTCACCCCTCCACTTT.

The chain employs TRBV15 and TRBJ2-2; 9 bases align to TRBD1. CDR1 and CDR2 (germline): LNHNV, YYDKDF (reference sequence). With 0 bases clipped from V and 7 bases from J, the junction kept 6 bases outside the gene matches. The CDR3 consists of 16 residues. CDR3 residues: CATSRDGTGRNGELFF. CDR3 DNA sequence: TGTGCCACCAGCAGAGATGGGACAGGGAGGAACGGGGAGCTGTTTTTT.

The rearrangement uses TRBV5-1 and TRBJ1-3; D may be TRBD1 (6 bases). The CDR3 sequence is 13 residues long. V lost 6 bases and J lost 4, with 11 bases in between. CDR1 is SGHRS, CDR2 YFSETQ, per germline. Here the CDR3 reads CASTQGLGNTIYF. DNA for the CDR3: TGCGCCAGCACCCAGGGGCTAGGAAACACCATATATTTT.

The V call is TRBV18, the J call TRBJ2-7; D gene unclear. Germline-derived CDR1 and CDR2 are KGHSH and LQKENI. The V gene lost 0 bases and the J gene lost 3 bases, with 9 bases spanning the gap. This CDR3 contains 14 residues. This CDR3 is CASSPPAQFYEQYF. In nucleotides, the CDR3 is TGTGCCAGCTCACCACCGGCACAGTTCTACGAGCAGTACTTC.

This sequence joins TRBV28 and TRBJ2-7; 9 nucleotides match TRBD1. This CDR3 has 16 residues. Germline V gene lookup returns CDR1 MDHEN and CDR2 SYDVKM. Trimming at V came to 4 bases and at J to 7 bases, leaving 14 bases not matched to a gene. Written as DNA, the CDR3 is TGTGCCAGCAGTTCGCCCGCCGGGACAGGGATTGGGGAGCAGTACTTC. This encodes CASSSPAGTGIGEQYF.

The chain joins TRBV10-1 to TRBJ2-7, with 7 positions matching TRBD1. J gave up 3 bases and V 10 bases, and 6 bases lay outside the gene matches. Per the germline V gene, CDR1 is WNHNN and CDR2 is SYGVQD (reference sequence). The CDR3 covers 12 residues. CDR3 sequence: CATADRDYEQYF. The CDR3 DNA sequence: TGCGCCACCGCAGACAGGGACTACGAGCAGTACTTC.

The chain is built from TRBV19 and TRBJ1-2; D is undetermined. V was trimmed by 9 bases and J by 2 bases, leaving 10 bases between them. Germline V gene sequence: CDR1 LNHDA, CDR2 SQIVND (reference sequence). The CDR3 spans 12 residues. The CDR3 protein is CASKTQNYGYTF. CDR3 sequence (DNA): TGTGCCAGCAAGACTCAAAACTATGGCTACACCTTC.

CDR3 sequence reads: CASSPQRASGQVLNQPQHF. CDR3 coding DNA: TGTGCCAGCTCACCACAAAGAGCATCCGGACAGGTACTCAATCAGCCCCAGCATTTT. The rearrangement uses TRBV18 and TRBJ1-5; 7 bases are shared with TRBD1. The V gene end was trimmed by 1 base and the J gene end by 3 bases; junction bases not matched to a gene: 15. Germline V gives CDR1 KGHSH, CDR2 LQKENI. This CDR3 has 19 amino acids.

The V call is TRBV29-1, the J call TRBJ1-3; no reliable D call. Germline lookup yields CDR1 SQVTM and CDR2 ANQGSEA. The V gene lost 5 bases and the J gene lost 0 bases, with 5 bases spanning the gap. CDR3 length: 12 residues. The CDR3 nucleotides are TGCAGCGTTCGGGCCTCTGGAAACACCATATATTTT. This sequence encodes CSVRASGNTIYF.

This chain links TRBV24-1 with TRBJ2-5; the match to TRBD2 covers 8 bases. The CDR3 covers 14 residues. Germline-derived CDR1 and CDR2 are KGHDR and SFDVKD. Germline trimming cut 5 bases from V and 2 bases from J; bases unmatched to any gene: 3. Here the CDR3 DNA reads TGTGCCACCAGTGTCGGGGGGGGGCAAGAGACCCAGTACTTC. Protein sequence: CATSVGGGQETQYF.

This clone was seen just once. The chain uses TRBV19 and TRBJ1-1; 9 nucleotides line up with TRBD1. The CDR3 runs 16 residues. V was clipped by 1 base and J by 1 base; unmatched bases: 4. Germline values: CDR1 LNHDA, CDR2 SQIVND (reference sequence). The CDR3 is CASSIVTGGPNTEAFF. The DNA for the CDR3 is TGTGCCAGTAGTATAGTCACAGGGGGCCCGAACACTGAAGCTTTCTTT.

This chain joins TRBV2 and TRBJ2-1, with D possibly matching TRBD1 (6 bases). Between the trimmed V and J ends, which lost 3 bases and 6 bases, there was a span of 9 bases. The CDR3 length is 13 residues. In germline, CDR1 is SNHLY, CDR2 FYNNEI. The CDR3 here is CASSDPDSNEQFF. As DNA, the CDR3 is TGTGCCAGCAGTGATCCGGACAGCAATGAGCAGTTCTTC.

This CDR3 reads CASSLGQGATGNTIYF. The CDR3 DNA reads TGTGCCAGCAGCTTGGGACAGGGGGCAACTGGAAACACCATATATTTT. The chain combines TRBV5-4 with TRBJ1-3, with 10 positions matching TRBD1. Germline V gives CDR1 SGHNT, CDR2 YYREEE (reference sequence). V gave up 0 bases and J gave up 2 bases; unmatched junction bases: 2. CDR3 length: 16 residues.

The gene calls are TRBV10-2 and TRBJ1-5; D is unresolved. Between the trimmed V and J ends, which lost 3 bases and 4 bases, there was a span of 4 bases. The CDR3 is 12 amino acids. Germline V lookup: CDR1 WSHSY, CDR2 SAAADI. The CDR3, as DNA: TGCGCCAGCAGTGATGTTAATCAGCCCCAGCATTTT. This gives the protein CASSDVNQPQHF.

The J gene is TRBJ2-2, the V gene TRBV3-1 (or the pseudogene TRBV3-2); D is unclear. Deletions cut 2 bases from V and 1 base from J, with 11 bases between. Germline-derived CDR1 and CDR2 are LGHDT and YNNKEL (reference sequence). This CDR3 region has 16 residues. The CDR3, as DNA: TGTGCCAGCAGCCAACGACAAGCCCTGAACACCGGGGAGCTGTTTTTT. Translating it yields CASSQRQALNTGELFF.

This clone has just one count. The chain is built from TRBV7-2 and TRBJ2-1; 11 bases line up with TRBD2. Trimming cost V 1 base and J 2 bases; bases outside gene matches: 7. The CDR3 consists of 18 residues. The germline gives CDR1 SGHTA, CDR2 FQGNSA. CDR3 loop: CASSLVGLAGGPYNEQFF. CDR3 DNA: TGTGCCAGCAGCTTAGTGGGGCTAGCGGGGGGCCCCTACAATGAGCAGTTCTTC.

This rearrangement joins TRBV24-1 to TRBJ2-1; a weak D match, TRBD2 (5 bases). This CDR3 is built from 18 residues. V shed 6 bases and J shed 0 bases, with 20 bases lying between them. The V gene's germline CDR1 is KGHDR and CDR2 SFDVKD. CDR3 in DNA: TGTGCCACCAGTCCTTCAGGAACCCCGGGGAGCTCCTACAATGAGCAGTTCTTC. This gives the protein CATSPSGTPGSSYNEQFF.

In the case of this clone: This CDR3 is also generated by other DNA sequences in the sample. The chain uses TRBV6-5 and TRBJ1-5; D not resolved. Germline CDR1 and CDR2: MNHEY and SVGAGI. CDR3 length: 13 amino acids. V dropped 2 bases and J dropped 4 bases, with 6 bases sitting between them. The CDR3 DNA sequence: TGTGCCAGCAGTTACGGGAGTAATCAGCCCCAGCATTTT. Residues: CASSYGSNQPQHF.

The V gene is TRBV18, the J gene TRBJ1-2; weak D call: TRBD1 (6 bases). Trimming pared 6 bases from V and 2 bases from J, leaving 13 bases between. Looked up from germline, CDR1 is KGHSH and CDR2 is LQKENI. CDR3 length: 14 amino acids. CDR3 coding DNA: TGTGCCAGCTCTCCAAACGGACAGAACTATGGCTACACCTTC. Translation: CASSPNGQNYGYTF.

The chain has TRBV28 and TRBJ2-7; TRBD1 matches at 8 bases. Germline CDR1 is MDHEN and CDR2 is SYDVKM. J was trimmed by 6 bases and V by 4 bases; bases with no gene match: 11. The CDR3 is 15 residues long. CDR3 nucleotide sequence: TGTGCCAGCAGTTGGCGGGACAGGCGGTCCCTCGAGCAGTACGTC. This codes for CASSWRDRRSLEQYV.

The chain has TRBV7-8 and TRBJ1-5; possible D gene TRBD1, 6 bases. The length of the CDR3 is 14 residues. The V and J ends lost 5 bases and 6 bases respectively, with 14 bases between them. Germline CDR1 SGHVS, CDR2 FQNEAQ. CDR3 amino acids: CASSLGGLTQPQHF. The DNA for the CDR3 is TGTGCCAGCAGCCTTGGGGGGCTGACTCAGCCCCAGCATTTT.

The gene calls are TRBV29-1 and TRBJ1-1; D gene unclear. Trimming cost V 7 bases and J 2 bases, with 11 bases left between them. CDR1 and CDR2 from the germline V gene are SQVTM and ANQGSEA. The CDR3 spans 12 residues. The CDR3 is CSATKSNTEAFF. As DNA, the CDR3 is TGCAGCGCAACAAAGTCTAACACTGAAGCTTTCTTT.

V usage is TRBV7-3 and J usage is TRBJ2-3; D possibly corresponds to TRBD1 (5 bases). CDR3 size: 15 residues. V lost 2 bases and J 1 base, leaving 10 bases between the germline ends. Germline-derived CDR1 and CDR2 are SGHTA and FQGTGA. The CDR3 coding sequence is TGTGCCAGCAGCTTACTGGGGCCGGGCACAGATACGCAGTATTTT. Protein sequence: CASSLLGPGTDTQYF. Variable domain in full (rest from reference TRBV7-3 and TRBJ2-3): GAGVSQTPSNKVTEKGKYVELRCDPISGHTALYWYRQSLGQGPEFLIYFQGTGAADDSGLPNDRFFAVRPEGSVSTLKIQRTERGDSAVYLCASSLLGPGTDTQYFGPGTRLTVL.